Following are 21 T cell receptor beta chains from one sample sequenced in a study of cytomegalovirus exposure and HLA in healthy donors (dated by TCRdb to the late 2010s). The method behind the library was the immunoSEQ multiplex PCR assay. The multiplex PCR relied on a mix of 60 forward primers for TCR Vbeta segments and 13 reverse primers for TCR Jbeta segments. As stored in TCRdb, this immuneACCESS dataset retains in-frame rearrangements with V and J assigned. A fraction of the clones does not appear; measured against another copy, unresolved V genes explain less than half of the discrepancy, and the remainder lacks a known reason. The sample table records 70,000 to 95,000 clones; roughly 60% of these occur just once. Together, the top ten hold about 5% of the sample. The sequencing sample was made of PBMCs. These receptors all stem from a woman aged 25-40 years in good health and CMV-seropositive.

The V call is TRBV10-3, the J call TRBJ1-2, with 8 nucleotides matching TRBD1. Trimming at V came to 5 bases and at J to 6 bases, leaving 5 bases not matched to a gene. The CDR3 length is 13 residues. CDR1 ENHRY and CDR2 SYGVKD come from the germline V gene. The CDR3 here is CAISWTGNDGYTF. In DNA, the CDR3 is TGTGCCATCAGTTGGACAGGGAATGATGGCTACACCTTC.

This clone was picked up a small number of times. This sequence joins TRBV30 and TRBJ1-2, with 9 nucleotides matching TRBD1. This CDR3 has 15 residues. Germline-derived CDR1 and CDR2 are GTSNPN and SVGIG (reference sequence). Germline trimming cut 0 bases from V and 8 bases from J; bases unmatched to any gene: 10. DNA of the CDR3: TGTGCCTGGAGTGTACGACCGGGACAGGGAAAGGGCTACACCTTC. Translation gives CAWSVRPGQGKGYTF. The complete variable domain, with remaining parts taken from reference TRBV30 and TRBJ1-2, reads SQTIHQWPATLVQPVGSPLSLECTVEGTSNPNLYWYRQAAGRGLQLLFYSVGIGQISSEVPQNLSASRPQDRQFILSSKKLLLSDSGFYLCAWSVRPGQGKGYTFGSGTRLTVV.

V and J are TRBV14 and TRBJ1-2; weak D call: TRBD1 (5 bases). Trimming cost V 1 base and J 4 bases, with 7 bases left between them. The germline V gene has CDR1 SGHDN and CDR2 FVKESK. CDR3 length: 13 residues. The CDR3 is CASSQGGGYGYTF. The CDR3 bases are TGTGCCAGCAGCCAAGGGGGCGGCTATGGCTACACCTTC.

The chain employs TRBV6-5 and TRBJ1-5; D remains ambiguous. From germline, CDR1 is MNHEY and CDR2 SVGAGI. This CDR3 is 15 amino acids long. V shed 0 bases and J shed 5 bases, with 11 bases lying between them. CDR3 DNA sequence: TGTGCCAGCAGTTACTCGATCGGGGATTATCAGCCCCAGCATTTT. Protein product: CASSYSIGDYQPQHF.

This clone was detected a few times. The chain carries TRBV2 and TRBJ1-2, with D hard to call. Trimming left V 7 bases short and J 3 bases short, with 12 bases between. Per the germline V gene, CDR1 is SNHLY and CDR2 is FYNNEI. This CDR3 contains 13 residues. The CDR3 DNA reads TGTGCCAGCACGGTTGAAATGGACTATGGCTACACCTTC. This encodes CASTVEMDYGYTF. The full variable domain, completed using reference TRBV2 and TRBJ1-2, is EPEVTQTPSHQVTQMGQEVILRCVPISNHLYFYWYRQILGQKVEFLVSFYNNEISEKSEIFDDQFSVERPDGSNFTLKIRSTKLEDSAMYFCASTVEMDYGYTFGSGTRLTVV.

The gene calls are TRBV5-1 and TRBJ2-7; 10 nucleotides align to TRBD1. The CDR3 spans 15 residues. V shed 4 bases, J shed 0 bases, and the junction held 4 bases outside the gene matches. Germline V gives CDR1 SGHRS, CDR2 YFSETQ. The CDR3 DNA sequence: TGCGCCAGCAGCCCCCGGGACAGGGGCTCCTACGAGCAGTACTTC. Translating it yields CASSPRDRGSYEQYF.

The V call is TRBV7-2, the J call TRBJ2-5, with 8 bases matching TRBD2. The CDR3 covers 16 residues. V gave up 4 bases and J gave up 2 bases; unmatched junction bases: 9. CDR1 and CDR2 (germline): SGHTA, FQGNSA. In nucleotides, the CDR3 is TGTGCCAGCAGCTCCCCTACGGGGGGGCGACAAGAGACCCAGTACTTC. The encoded protein is CASSSPTGGRQETQYF.

This clone has a handful of counts. The V gene is TRBV11-1, the J gene TRBJ2-1, with TRBD2 identical over 10 bases. Germline lookup yields CDR1 SGHAT and CDR2 FQDESV (reference sequence). CDR3 size: 16 residues. V trimming: 1 base; J trimming: 4 bases; junction bases outside the gene matches: 4. CDR3 sequence reads: CASSLEASGGYNEQFF. DNA of the CDR3: TGTGCCAGCAGCTTAGAGGCTAGCGGGGGATACAATGAGCAGTTCTTC.

This chain uses TRBV7-9 with TRBJ2-4; TRBD1 matches at 7 bases. The ends lost 3 bases at V and 13 bases at J; junction bases unmatched: 9. The CDR3 consists of 13 residues. Germline V lookup: CDR1 SEHNR, CDR2 FQNEAQ (reference sequence). The CDR3 sequence is CASSLILQGSQYF. Here the CDR3 DNA reads TGTGCCAGCAGCTTGATATTACAGGGGTCCCAGTACTTC.

The chain is built from TRBV19 and TRBJ1-6; D is uncertain. The CDR3 is 13 amino acids. Germline assignment: CDR1 LNHDA and CDR2 SQIVND (reference sequence). The V and J ends lost 5 bases and 7 bases respectively, with 9 bases between them. CDR3 coding DNA: TGTGCCAGTAGTCCCGCAACAAATTCACCCCTCCACTTT. Translated: CASSPATNSPLHF.

The chain is built from TRBV6-5 and TRBJ2-2; 9 bases fit TRBD1. The CDR3 length is 15 residues. Trimming took 4 bases from V and 0 from J; bases not matched to a gene: 0. CDR1 is MNHEY, CDR2 SVGAGI, per germline. CDR3 nucleotides: TGTGCCAGCAGTTGGGACAGGGCGAACACCGGGGAGCTGTTTTTT. It codes for CASSWDRANTGELFF.

The rearrangement joins TRBV9 to TRBJ2-3; 7 bases are shared with TRBD2. The CDR3 runs 15 residues. Germline V CDR1 and CDR2: SGDLS, YYNGEE. J gave up 0 bases and V 0 bases, and 1 base lay outside the gene matches. CDR3 amino acids: CASSVEAGSTDTQYF. The CDR3 DNA is TGTGCCAGCAGCGTAGAAGCGGGGAGCACAGATACGCAGTATTTT.

The chain links TRBV5-1 to TRBJ1-2; TRBD1 is a possible D gene (6 bases). The CDR3 sequence is 14 residues long. Trimming removed 0 bases at V and 8 bases at J, with 14 bases between. From germline, CDR1 is SGHRS and CDR2 YFSETQ. The CDR3 sequence is CASSLEQGAGGYTF. The CDR3 DNA follows: TGCGCCAGCAGCTTGGAACAGGGCGCTGGCGGCTACACCTTC.

This clone was counted a single time. This chain links TRBV6-1 with TRBJ1-6, with TRBD1 identical over 7 bases. The CDR3 runs to 21 residues. Losses at the gene ends were 2 bases for V and 5 bases for J; bases not matched to a gene: 21. Per germline, CDR1 MNHNS and CDR2 SASEGT. The CDR3 nucleotides are TGTGCCAGCAGTGAAAGGATATCGGGACAGACCTCTATCCTGAATAATTCACCCCTCCACTTT. Protein sequence: CASSERISGQTSILNNSPLHF.

A single count supports this clone. This chain joins TRBV4-3 and TRBJ1-2; TRBD1 is a possible D gene (6 bases). Deletions cut 0 bases from V and 4 bases from J, with 12 bases between. Germline CDR1 LGHNA, CDR2 YSLEER. This CDR3 is 15 amino acids long. CDR3 protein: CASSQDWQGIYGYTF. The CDR3 DNA reads as TGCGCCAGCAGCCAAGATTGGCAGGGGATCTATGGCTACACCTTC.

The genes are TRBV9 and TRBJ2-2; perhaps TRBD2 as D (7 bases). Per germline, CDR1 SGDLS and CDR2 YYNGEE. The CDR3 runs 15 residues. The ends were cut back, 0 bases at V and 3 bases at J, with 9 bases in the middle. The CDR3 region is CASSVGGGDTGELFF. DNA for the CDR3: TGTGCCAGCAGCGTAGGAGGGGGGGACACCGGGGAGCTGTTTTTT.

This chain uses TRBV6-1 with TRBJ1-1, with D possibly TRBD1 on 5 matching bases. The length of the CDR3 is 12 residues. The V end was cut by 7 bases, the J end by 4 bases, with 10 bases between. The germline gives CDR1 MNHNS, CDR2 SASEGT. The CDR3 region has the DNA TGTGCCAGCATGTTCGGGGGCACTGAAGCTTTCTTT. This encodes CASMFGGTEAFF.

CDR3 residues: CASRSGEPVRAQYF. Written as DNA, the CDR3 is TGTGCCAGCAGATCGGGGGAACCGGTTCGGGCCCAGTACTTC. V usage is TRBV19 and J usage is TRBJ2-5; the D gene is possibly TRBD2 (6 bases). With 9 bases removed from V and 9 bases from J, the gap between germline ends came to 23 bases. Germline V gene sequence: CDR1 LNHDA, CDR2 SQIVND (reference sequence). The CDR3 runs 14 residues. Together with reference TRBV19 and TRBJ2-5, the CDR3 gives the full variable domain: DGGITQSPKYLFRKEGQNVTLSCEQNLNHDAMYWYRQDPGQGLRLIYYSQIVNDFQKGDIAEGYSVSREKKESFPLTVTSAQKNPTAFYLCASRSGEPVRAQYFGPGTRLLVL.

The rearrangement uses TRBV5-6 and TRBJ1-6; TRBD1 is a possible D gene (6 bases). The CDR3 contains 14 residues. Trimming cost V 4 bases and J 9 bases, with 14 bases left between them. Germline CDR1 and CDR2: SGHDT and YYEEEE. CDR3 nucleotide sequence: TGTGCCAGCAGCCTTGGGGACACGGGTTCACCCCTCCACTTT. This gives the protein CASSLGDTGSPLHF.

This clone was picked up one time. The V gene is TRBV7-6, the J gene TRBJ2-1; 12 positions agree with TRBD2. This CDR3 is built from 15 residues. V shed 4 bases, J shed 6 bases, and the junction held 4 bases outside the gene matches. Looked up from germline, CDR1 is SGHVS and CDR2 is FNYEAQ. The CDR3 sequence: CASSSTSGGLNEQFF. CDR3 coding DNA: TGTGCCAGCAGCTCGACTAGCGGGGGTCTCAATGAGCAGTTCTTC.

The V call is TRBV29-1, the J call TRBJ1-2; the match to TRBD1 covers 7 bases. The ends lost 4 bases at V and 4 bases at J; junction bases unmatched: 0. Germline V CDR1 and CDR2: SQVTM, ANQGSEA. The CDR3 is 11 residues long. The CDR3 region is CSVGTGYGYTF. The CDR3, as DNA: TGCAGCGTTGGGACAGGCTATGGCTACACCTTC.